The rows below give T cell receptor beta chains drawn from one sample of a study of lymphopenia after photon versus proton radiotherapy. TCRdb keeps only in-frame clones here, not all; method: immunoSEQ multiplex PCR. The profile shows around 30,000 clones, approximately 87% of them singletons. This sample comprised peripheral blood, obtained from a patient treated with proton-based radiotherapy. These receptors originate from a woman aged 60-75 years with cholangiocarcinoma. Some clones in this sample may be carry-over from other donors' samples. CDR3s leave out the opening cysteine and the closing phenylalanine or tryptophan. Each record gives: V gene, CDR3 protein.

>TRBV4-2
ASSQTAGGGGYT
>TRBV10-1
ASSAANYEQY
>TRBV19
ASKVAGAYNEQF
>TRBV7-2
ASSYARGTEAF
>TRBV25-1
ASGQQQGAGELF
>TRBV29-1
SVTSGRAGELF
>TRBV5-6
ASSSTGGAAEAF
>TRBV4-2
ASSQGGVRDTQY
>TRBV5-4
ASSLAQGGTYEQY
>TRBV15
ATSRALTGAASYEQY
>TRBV2
ASSGQGGAYEQY
>TRBV19
ASSISSGGAYEQY
>TRBV11-2
ASSRTLNTEAF
>TRBV25-1
ASSDSNRGKYEQY
>TRBV19
ASSITRNNSPLH
>TRBV6-1
ASSEAGVPEAF
>TRBV4-1
ASSPPMGTGGEKLF
>TRBV30
AWSSVTEAF
>TRBV4-1
ASSQEQGARYGYT
>TRBV5-1
ASSGAGADTQY